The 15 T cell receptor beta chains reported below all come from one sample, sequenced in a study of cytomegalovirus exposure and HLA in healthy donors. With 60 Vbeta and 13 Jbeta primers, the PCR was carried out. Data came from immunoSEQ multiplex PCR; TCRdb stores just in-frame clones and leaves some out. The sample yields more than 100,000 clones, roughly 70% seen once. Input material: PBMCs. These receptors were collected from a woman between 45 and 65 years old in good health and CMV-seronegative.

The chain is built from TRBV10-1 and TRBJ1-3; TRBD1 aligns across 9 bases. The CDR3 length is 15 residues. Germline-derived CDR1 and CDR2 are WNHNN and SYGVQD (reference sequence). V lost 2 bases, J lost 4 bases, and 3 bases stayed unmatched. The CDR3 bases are TGCGCCAGCAGTGAGACCGGGACAGGGGGAAACACCATATATTTT. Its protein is CASSETGTGGNTIYF.

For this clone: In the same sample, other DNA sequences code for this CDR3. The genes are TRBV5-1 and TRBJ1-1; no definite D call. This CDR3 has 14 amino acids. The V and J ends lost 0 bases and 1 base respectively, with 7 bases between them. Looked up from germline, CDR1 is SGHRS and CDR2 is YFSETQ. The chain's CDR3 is CASSLATGNTEAFF. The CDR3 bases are TGCGCCAGCAGCTTGGCCACGGGGAACACTGAAGCTTTCTTT.

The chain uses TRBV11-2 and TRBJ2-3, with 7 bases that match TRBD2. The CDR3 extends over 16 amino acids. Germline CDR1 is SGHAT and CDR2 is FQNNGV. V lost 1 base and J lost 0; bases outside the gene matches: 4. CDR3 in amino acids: CASSLVAGASTDTQYF. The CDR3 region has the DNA TGTGCCAGCAGCTTAGTAGCGGGTGCGAGCACAGATACGCAGTATTTT.

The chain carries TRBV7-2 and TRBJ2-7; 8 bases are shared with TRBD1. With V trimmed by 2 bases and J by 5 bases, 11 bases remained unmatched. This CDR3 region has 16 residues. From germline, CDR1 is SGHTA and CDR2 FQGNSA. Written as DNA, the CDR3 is TGTGCCAGCAGCTTAAATCCCTCCGGACAGGGAAACGAGCAGTACTTC. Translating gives CASSLNPSGQGNEQYF.

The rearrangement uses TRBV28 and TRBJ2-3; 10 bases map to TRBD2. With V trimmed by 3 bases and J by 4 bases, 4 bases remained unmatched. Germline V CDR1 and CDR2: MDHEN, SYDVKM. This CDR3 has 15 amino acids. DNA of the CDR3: TGTGCCAGCAGTTTTCTAGCGGGAGTTTCAGATACGCAGTATTTT. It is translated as CASSFLAGVSDTQYF.

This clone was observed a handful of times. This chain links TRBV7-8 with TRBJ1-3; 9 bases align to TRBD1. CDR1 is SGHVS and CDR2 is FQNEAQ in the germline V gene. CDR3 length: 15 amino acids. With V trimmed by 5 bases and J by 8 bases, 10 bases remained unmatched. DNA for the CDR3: TGTGCCAGCAGCCCGTCGGACAGGGGAGAGCACACCATATATTTT. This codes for CASSPSDRGEHTIYF.

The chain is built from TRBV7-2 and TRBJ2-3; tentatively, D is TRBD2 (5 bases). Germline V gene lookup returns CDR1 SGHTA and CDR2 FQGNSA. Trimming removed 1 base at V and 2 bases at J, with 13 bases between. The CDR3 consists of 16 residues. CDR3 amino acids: CASSLVYGLSTDTQYF. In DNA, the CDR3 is TGTGCCAGCAGCTTAGTTTATGGACTGTCCACAGATACGCAGTATTTT.

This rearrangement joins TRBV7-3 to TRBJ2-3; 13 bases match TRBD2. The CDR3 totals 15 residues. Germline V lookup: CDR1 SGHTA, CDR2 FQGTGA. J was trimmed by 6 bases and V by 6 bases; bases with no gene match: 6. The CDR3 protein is CASSPGTSGTDTQYF. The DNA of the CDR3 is TGTGCCAGCAGTCCCGGGACTAGCGGGACGGATACGCAGTATTTT.

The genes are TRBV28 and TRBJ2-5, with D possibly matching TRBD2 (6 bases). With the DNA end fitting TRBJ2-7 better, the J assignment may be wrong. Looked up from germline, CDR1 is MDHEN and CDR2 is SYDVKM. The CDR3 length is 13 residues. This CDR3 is CASSLASVYEQYF. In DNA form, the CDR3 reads TGTGCCAGCAGTTTGGCTAGCGTCTACGAGCAGTACTTC.

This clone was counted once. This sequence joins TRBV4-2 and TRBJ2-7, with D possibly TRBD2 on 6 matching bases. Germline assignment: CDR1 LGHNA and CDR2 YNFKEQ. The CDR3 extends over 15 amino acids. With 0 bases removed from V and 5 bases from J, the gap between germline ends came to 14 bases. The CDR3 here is CASSQDPGGYDEQYF. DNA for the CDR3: TGTGCCAGCAGCCAAGATCCCGGGGGATACGACGAGCAGTACTTC.

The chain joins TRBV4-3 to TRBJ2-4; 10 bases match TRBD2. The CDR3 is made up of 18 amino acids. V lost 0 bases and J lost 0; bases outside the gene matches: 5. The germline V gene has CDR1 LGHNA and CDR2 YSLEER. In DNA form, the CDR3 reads TGCGCCAGCAGCCAAGAACAAACTAGCGGGGTAGCCAAAAACATTCAGTACTTC. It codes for CASSQEQTSGVAKNIQYF.

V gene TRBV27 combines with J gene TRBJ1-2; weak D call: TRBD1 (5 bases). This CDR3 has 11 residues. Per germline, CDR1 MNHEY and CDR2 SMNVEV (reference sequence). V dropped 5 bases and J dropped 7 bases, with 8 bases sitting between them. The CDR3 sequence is CASSDSFGYTF. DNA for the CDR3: TGTGCCAGCAGTGACAGCTTTGGCTACACCTTC.

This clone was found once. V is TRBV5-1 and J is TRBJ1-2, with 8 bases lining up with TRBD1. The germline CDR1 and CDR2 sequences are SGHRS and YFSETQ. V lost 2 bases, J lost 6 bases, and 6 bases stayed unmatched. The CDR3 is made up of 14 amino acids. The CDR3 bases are TGCGCCAGCAGCTTTTCAGGACAGGGAGATGGCTACACCTTC. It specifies CASSFSGQGDGYTF.

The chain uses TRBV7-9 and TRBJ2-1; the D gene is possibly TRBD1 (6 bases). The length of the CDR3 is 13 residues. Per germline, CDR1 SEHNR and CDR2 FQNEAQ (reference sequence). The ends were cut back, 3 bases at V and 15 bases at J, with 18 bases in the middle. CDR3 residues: CASSFRQARTLFF. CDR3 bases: TGTGCCAGCAGCTTCAGACAGGCCCGGACACTGTTCTTC.

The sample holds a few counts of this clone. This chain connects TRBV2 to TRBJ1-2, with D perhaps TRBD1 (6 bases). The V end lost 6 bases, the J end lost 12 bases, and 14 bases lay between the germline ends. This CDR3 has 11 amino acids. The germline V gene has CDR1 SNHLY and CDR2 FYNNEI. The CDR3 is CASRGTPVNTF. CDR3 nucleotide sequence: TGTGCCAGCAGGGGGACACCCGTTAACACCTTC.